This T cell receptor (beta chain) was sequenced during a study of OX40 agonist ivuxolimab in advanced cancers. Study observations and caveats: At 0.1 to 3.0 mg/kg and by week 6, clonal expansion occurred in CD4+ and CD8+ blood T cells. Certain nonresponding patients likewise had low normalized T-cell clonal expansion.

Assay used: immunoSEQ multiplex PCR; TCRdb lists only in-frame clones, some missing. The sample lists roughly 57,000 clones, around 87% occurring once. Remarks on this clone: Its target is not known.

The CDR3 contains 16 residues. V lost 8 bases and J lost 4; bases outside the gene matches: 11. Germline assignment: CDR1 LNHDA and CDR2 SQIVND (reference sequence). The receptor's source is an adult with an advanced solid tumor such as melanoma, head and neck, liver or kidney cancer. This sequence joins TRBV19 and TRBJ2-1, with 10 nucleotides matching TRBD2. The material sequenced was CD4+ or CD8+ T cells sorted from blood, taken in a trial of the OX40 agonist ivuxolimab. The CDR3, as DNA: TGTGCCAGTCGGGGTAGCGGGAGGACAAGTTACAATGAGCAGTTCTTC. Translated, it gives CASRGSGRTSYNEQFF. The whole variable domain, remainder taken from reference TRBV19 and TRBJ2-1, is DGGITQSPKYLFRKEGQNVTLSCEQNLNHDAMYWYRQDPGQGLRLIYYSQIVNDFQKGDIAEGYSVSREKKESFPLTVTSAQKNPTAFYLCASRGSGRTSYNEQFFGPGTRLTVL.